The rows below give T cell receptor beta chains drawn from one sample of a study of shared clonotypes between healthy human individuals. Assay: immunoSEQ multiplex PCR; the TCRdb copy retains only in-frame clones and omits some. The sample comprises around 2,000,000 clones, 90% to 95% of which are singletons, and under 0.15% rests with the top ten. Source material: naive CD4+ T cells sorted from blood. The receptor source for this set is a man aged 18 to 29 in good health. Each CDR3 is given with its conserved first and last residue. D genes are given only for firm matches. Size is omitted from some rows. Given values are once, few, many or a class for expanded clones.

d_gene: .; v_gene: TRBV2; abundance: .; j_gene: TRBJ1-5; CDR3aa: CASSDRRGSNQPQHF; CDR3nt: TGTGCCAGCAGCGACCGGAGGGGTAGCAATCAGCCCCAGCATTTT
d_gene: .; v_gene: TRBV30; abundance: .; j_gene: TRBJ2-7; CDR3aa: CASSTSDKSYEQYF; CDR3nt: TGTGCCAGTAGTACCTCGGACAAATCCTACGAGCAGTACTTC
d_gene: .; v_gene: TRBV5-1; abundance: .; j_gene: TRBJ2-1; CDR3aa: CASSPDPAGLTEQFF; CDR3nt: TGCGCCAGCAGCCCGGACCCTGCGGGGTTGACTGAGCAGTTCTTC
d_gene: TRBD2; v_gene: TRBV5-4; abundance: .; j_gene: TRBJ2-5; CDR3aa: CASSLVRRGSETQYF; CDR3nt: TGTGCCAGCAGCTTGGTCCGGCGGGGGTCAGAGACCCAGTACTTC
d_gene: .; v_gene: TRBV28; abundance: .; j_gene: TRBJ1-5; CDR3aa: CASSLEGGNQPQHF; CDR3nt: TGTGCCAGCAGTCTAGAGGGGGGCAATCAGCCCCAGCATTTT
d_gene: TRBD1; v_gene: TRBV7-9; abundance: few; j_gene: TRBJ1-6; CDR3aa: CASSTRDRERSPLHF; CDR3nt: TGTGCCAGCAGCACCAGAGACAGGGAGAGATCACCCCTCCACTTT
d_gene: .; v_gene: TRBV2; abundance: .; j_gene: TRBJ2-5; CDR3aa: CASSESSITGWETQYF; CDR3nt: TGTGCCAGCAGTGAATCCTCTATTACAGGGTGGGAGACCCAGTACTTC
d_gene: TRBD2; v_gene: TRBV6-5; abundance: .; j_gene: TRBJ2-1; CDR3aa: CASSLREGRTNEQFF; CDR3nt: TGTGCCAGCAGTTTGCGGGAGGGCCGTACAAATGAGCAGTTCTTC
d_gene: .; v_gene: TRBV5-1; abundance: .; j_gene: TRBJ2-2; CDR3aa: CASSLLGNTGELFF; CDR3nt: TGCGCCAGCAGCTTGTTGGGGAACACCGGGGAGCTGTTTTTT
d_gene: .; v_gene: TRBV30; abundance: .; j_gene: TRBJ2-2; CDR3aa: CAWSAVWGSGTGELFF; CDR3nt: TGTGCCTGGAGTGCAGTGTGGGGGAGCGGGACCGGGGAGCTGTTTTTT
d_gene: TRBD1; v_gene: TRBV4-1; abundance: .; j_gene: TRBJ1-2; CDR3aa: CASSRGQGGYGYTF; CDR3nt: TGCGCCAGCAGCCGCGGACAGGGTGGGTATGGCTACACCTTC
d_gene: .; v_gene: TRBV7-2; abundance: .; j_gene: TRBJ2-5; CDR3aa: CASSLRRGAMTQYF; CDR3nt: TGTGCCAGCAGCTTAAGGAGGGGGGCCATGACCCAGTACTTC
d_gene: TRBD1; v_gene: TRBV28; abundance: .; j_gene: TRBJ1-5; CDR3aa: CASSFRFTGGGNQPQHF; CDR3nt: TGTGCCAGCAGTTTCCGCTTCACAGGGGGAGGCAATCAGCCCCAGCATTTT
d_gene: .; v_gene: TRBV6-1; abundance: .; j_gene: TRBJ1-1; CDR3aa: CASGAGDMNTEAFF; CDR3nt: TGTGCCAGCGGGGCAGGAGACATGAACACTGAAGCTTTCTTT
d_gene: TRBD2; v_gene: TRBV30; abundance: .; j_gene: TRBJ2-7; CDR3aa: CAWTSSGRAHEQYF; CDR3nt: TGTGCCTGGACTTCGAGCGGGAGGGCCCACGAGCAGTACTTC
d_gene: .; v_gene: TRBV5-1; abundance: .; j_gene: TRBJ1-3; CDR3aa: CASSPSGGVGNTIYF; CDR3nt: TGCGCCAGCAGTCCGAGCGGCGGGGTTGGAAACACCATATATTTT
d_gene: .; v_gene: TRBV6-1; abundance: .; j_gene: TRBJ2-7; CDR3aa: CASRIRGYEQYF; CDR3nt: TGTGCCAGCAGAATTAGAGGTTACGAGCAGTACTTC
d_gene: .; v_gene: TRBV30; abundance: .; j_gene: TRBJ2-7; CDR3aa: CAWREGQVWGEQYF; CDR3nt: TGTGCCTGGAGGGAGGGGCAGGTTTGGGGTGAGCAGTACTTC
d_gene: TRBD2; v_gene: TRBV18; abundance: .; j_gene: TRBJ2-1; CDR3aa: CASSPVPAGGTYSYNEQFF; CDR3nt: TGTGCCAGCTCACCCGTTCCAGCGGGAGGGACATACTCCTACAATGAGCAGTTCTTC
d_gene: TRBD2; v_gene: TRBV6-5; abundance: .; j_gene: TRBJ2-5; CDR3aa: CASSFGGAGETQYF; CDR3nt: TGTGCCAGCAGTTTCGGGGGGGCCGGGGAGACCCAGTACTTC